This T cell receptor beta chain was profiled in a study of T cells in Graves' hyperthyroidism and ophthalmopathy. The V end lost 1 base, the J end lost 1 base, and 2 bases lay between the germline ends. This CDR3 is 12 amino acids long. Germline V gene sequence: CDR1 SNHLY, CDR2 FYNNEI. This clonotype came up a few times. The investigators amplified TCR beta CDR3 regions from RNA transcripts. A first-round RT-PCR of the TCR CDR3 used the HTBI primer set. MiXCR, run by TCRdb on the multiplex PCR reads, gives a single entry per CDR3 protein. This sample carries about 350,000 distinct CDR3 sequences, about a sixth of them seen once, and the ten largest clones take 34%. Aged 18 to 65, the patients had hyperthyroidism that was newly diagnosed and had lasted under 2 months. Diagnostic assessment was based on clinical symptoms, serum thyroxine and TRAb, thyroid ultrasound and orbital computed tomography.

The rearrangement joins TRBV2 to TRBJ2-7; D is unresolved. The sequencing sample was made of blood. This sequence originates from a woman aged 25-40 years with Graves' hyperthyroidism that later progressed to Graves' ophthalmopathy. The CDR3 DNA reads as TGTGCCAGCAGTGAAGAGTCCTACGAGCAGTACTTC. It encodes CASSEESYEQYF.